This entry describes one T cell receptor beta chain. The data belong to a study of shared clonotypes between healthy human individuals. This was a deep-level run. Per the study methods: As immunoSEQ supplied junction-only sequences (without quality scores), filtering differed. Assay: immunoSEQ multiplex PCR; the TCRdb copy retains only in-frame clones and omits some. Clonal size and the V and J genes are those of that table, whereas D and trimming came from the DNA. The repertoire holds about 1 million clones, around four fifths seen once, with approximately 1.5% in the top ten. The sample consisted of memory CD4+ T cells sorted from blood. Subset defined: CD45RA-negative fraction. The TCR comes from a man between 18 and 35 years old in good health.

CDR3 sequence reads: CASSQGGSPLKVTDTQYF. CDR3 bases: TGTGCCAGCAGCCAAGGAGGGTCTCCCCTTAAGGTCACAGATACGCAGTATTTT. This chain connects TRBV4-2 to TRBJ2-3, with a weak D call TRBD2 (5 bases). Trimming removed 1 base from V and 2 bases from J, with 19 bases in between. CDR1 is LGHNA, CDR2 YNFKEQ, per germline. There are 18 residues in the CDR3.